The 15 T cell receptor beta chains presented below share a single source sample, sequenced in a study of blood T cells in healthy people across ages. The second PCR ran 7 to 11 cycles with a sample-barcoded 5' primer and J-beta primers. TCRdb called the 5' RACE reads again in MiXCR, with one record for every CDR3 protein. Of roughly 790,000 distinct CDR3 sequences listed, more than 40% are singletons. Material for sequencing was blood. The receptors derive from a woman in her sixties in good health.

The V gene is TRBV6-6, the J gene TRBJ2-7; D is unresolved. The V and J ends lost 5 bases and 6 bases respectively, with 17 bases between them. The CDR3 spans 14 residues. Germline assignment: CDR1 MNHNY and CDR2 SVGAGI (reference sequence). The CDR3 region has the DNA TGTGCCAGCAGTGCTTGGATCACGTCGGGCGAGCAGTACTTC. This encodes CASSAWITSGEQYF.

The CDR3: CASRLDRNTGELFF. In DNA, the CDR3 is TGTGCCAGCAGACTGGACAGGAACACCGGGGAGCTGTTTTTT. The chain recombines TRBV12-3 or TRBV12-4 with TRBJ2-2; D possibly corresponds to TRBD1 (6 bases). Trimming took 6 bases from V and 1 from J, leaving 9 bases between them. CDR3 length equals 14 residues.

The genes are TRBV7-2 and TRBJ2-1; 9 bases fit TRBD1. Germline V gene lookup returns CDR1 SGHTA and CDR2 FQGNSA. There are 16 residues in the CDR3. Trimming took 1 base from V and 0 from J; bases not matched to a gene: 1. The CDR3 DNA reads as TGTGCCAGCAGCTTAGACAGGGGGCTCTCCTACAATGAGCAGTTCTTC. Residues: CASSLDRGLSYNEQFF.

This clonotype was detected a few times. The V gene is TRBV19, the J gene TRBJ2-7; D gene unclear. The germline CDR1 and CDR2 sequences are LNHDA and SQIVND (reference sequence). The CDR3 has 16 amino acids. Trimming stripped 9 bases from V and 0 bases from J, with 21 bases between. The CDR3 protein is CASLGRNDRSSYEQYF. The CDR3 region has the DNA TGTGCCAGCCTAGGGCGGAACGACCGGAGCTCCTACGAGCAGTACTTC.

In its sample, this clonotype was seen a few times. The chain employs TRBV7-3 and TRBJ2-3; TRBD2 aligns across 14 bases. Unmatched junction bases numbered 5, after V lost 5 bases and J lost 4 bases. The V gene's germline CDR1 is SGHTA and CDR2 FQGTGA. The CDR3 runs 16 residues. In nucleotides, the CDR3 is TGTGCCAGCAGCCCAAGACTAGCGGGAGGGTCAGATACGCAGTATTTT. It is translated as CASSPRLAGGSDTQYF.

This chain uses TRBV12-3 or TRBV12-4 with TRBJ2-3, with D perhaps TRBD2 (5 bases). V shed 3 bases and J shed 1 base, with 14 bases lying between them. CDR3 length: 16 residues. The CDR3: CASSFTTTPGTDTQYF. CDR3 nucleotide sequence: TGTGCCAGCAGTTTCACGACTACACCAGGCACAGATACGCAGTATTTT.

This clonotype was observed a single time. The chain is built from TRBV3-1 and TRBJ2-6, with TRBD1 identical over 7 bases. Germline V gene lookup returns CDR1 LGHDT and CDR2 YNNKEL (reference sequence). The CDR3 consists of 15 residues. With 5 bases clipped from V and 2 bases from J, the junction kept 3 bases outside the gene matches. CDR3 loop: CASSAGTAGANVLTF. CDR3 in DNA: TGTGCCAGCAGCGCCGGGACAGCTGGGGCCAACGTCCTGACTTTC.

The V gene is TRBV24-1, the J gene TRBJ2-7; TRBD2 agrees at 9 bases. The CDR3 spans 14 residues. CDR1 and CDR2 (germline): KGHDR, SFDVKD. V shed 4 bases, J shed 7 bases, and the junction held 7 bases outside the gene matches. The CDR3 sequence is CATSEASGADEQYF. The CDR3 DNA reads TGTGCCACCAGTGAGGCTAGCGGGGCTGATGAGCAGTACTTC.

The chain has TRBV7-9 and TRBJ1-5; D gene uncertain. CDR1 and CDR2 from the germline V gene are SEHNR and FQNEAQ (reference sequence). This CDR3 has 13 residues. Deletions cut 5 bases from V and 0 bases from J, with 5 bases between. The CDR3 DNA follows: TGTGCCAGCAGCCGATATAGCAATCAGCCCCAGCATTTT. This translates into CASSRYSNQPQHF.

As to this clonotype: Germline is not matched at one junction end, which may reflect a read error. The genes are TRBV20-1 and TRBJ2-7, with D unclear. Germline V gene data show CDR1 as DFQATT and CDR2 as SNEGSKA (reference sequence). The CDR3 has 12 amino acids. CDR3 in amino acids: CSASGPTYKQYF. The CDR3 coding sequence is TGCAGTGCTTCCGGGCCGACCTACAAGCAGTACTTC.

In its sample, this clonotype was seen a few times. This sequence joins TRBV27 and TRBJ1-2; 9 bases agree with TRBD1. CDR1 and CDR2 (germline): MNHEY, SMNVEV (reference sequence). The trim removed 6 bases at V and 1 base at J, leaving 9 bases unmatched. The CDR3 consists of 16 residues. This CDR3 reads CASSYNRGLHNYGYTF. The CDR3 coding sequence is TGTGCCAGCAGCTATAACAGGGGGCTCCATAACTATGGCTACACCTTC.

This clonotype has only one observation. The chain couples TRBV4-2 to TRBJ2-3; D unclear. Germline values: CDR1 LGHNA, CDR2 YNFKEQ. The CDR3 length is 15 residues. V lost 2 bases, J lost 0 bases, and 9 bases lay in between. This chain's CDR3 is CASSQQVSSTDTQYF. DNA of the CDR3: TGTGCCAGCAGCCAACAGGTCTCTAGCACAGATACGCAGTATTTT.

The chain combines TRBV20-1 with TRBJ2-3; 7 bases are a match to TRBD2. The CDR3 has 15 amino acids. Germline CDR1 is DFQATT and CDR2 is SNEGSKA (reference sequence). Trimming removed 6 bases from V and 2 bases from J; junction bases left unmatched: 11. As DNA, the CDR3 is TGCAGTGCGGAAGCCTGGCTAGCGGACACAGATACGCAGTATTTT. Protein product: CSAEAWLADTDTQYF.

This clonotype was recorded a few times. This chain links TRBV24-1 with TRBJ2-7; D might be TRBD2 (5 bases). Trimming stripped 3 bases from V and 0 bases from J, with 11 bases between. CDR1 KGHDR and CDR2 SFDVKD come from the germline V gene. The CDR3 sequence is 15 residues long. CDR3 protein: CATSDPRDYSYEQYF. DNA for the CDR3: TGTGCCACCAGTGATCCGAGGGATTACTCCTACGAGCAGTACTTC.

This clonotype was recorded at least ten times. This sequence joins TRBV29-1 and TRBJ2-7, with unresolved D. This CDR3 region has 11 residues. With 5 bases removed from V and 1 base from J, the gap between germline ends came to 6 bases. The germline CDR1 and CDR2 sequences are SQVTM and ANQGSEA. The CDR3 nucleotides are TGCAGCGTTAGGGAATCCTACGAGCAGTACTTC. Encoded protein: CSVRESYEQYF.